This T cell receptor beta chain appears in the sequencing data of a study of T cells in Graves' hyperthyroidism and ophthalmopathy. Study-wide findings and caveats: Among thyroid clonotypes expanded above 0.001, most also appeared in blood.

This clonotype showed up many times. Its antigen is as yet unknown. Amplification targeted TCR beta CDR3 regions from RNA transcripts. HTBI primers were employed in a first-round RT-PCR of the TCR CDR3. One entry per CDR3 protein, called by TCRdb with MiXCR from the multiplex PCR reads. The sample includes fewer than 450,000 distinct CDR3 sequences, 11% to 15% of them seen just once. Germline-derived CDR1 and CDR2 are SGHRS and YFSETQ. The CDR3 extends over 13 amino acids. Trimming cost V 7 bases and J 7 bases; bases outside gene matches: 5. The chain joins TRBV5-1 to TRBJ2-1, with TRBD1 matching over 10 bases. This sequence was found in a man aged 50 to 59 with Graves' ophthalmopathy. Sample: blood. The CDR3 region is CASYGQGGNEQFF. The DNA of the CDR3 is TGCGCCAGCTATGGACAGGGGGGGAATGAGCAGTTCTTC.